The text below deals with one T cell receptor beta chain. This clone was recorded once. There is no known antigen for this receptor. Per-nucleotide qualities are absent, and no much larger clonotype sits a single base away. This entry is derived from a study of cytomegalovirus exposure and HLA in healthy donors (dated by TCRdb to 2015 to 2018). Concerning the study at large: The approximately 710 repertoires of the first cohort and the 110 or so validation repertoires were produced on the same platform, according to a later analysis. The aim of the study was to test whether cataloging public T cell receptors could identify signatures of past pathogen exposure. In addition to the first cohort of roughly 670 subjects, a separate validation cohort of about 120 different subjects was used. To predict cytomegalovirus infection status, the study brought together high-throughput TCR immunosequencing, statistical association of individual TCRs with disease status, and machine learning.

Separate from the roughly 700-subject first cohort, the validation cohort of about 130 subjects was the group to which the donors belonged. The research as a whole found: A few of the identified cytomegalovirus-associated TCR beta chains were confirmed in vitro to be specific for cytomegalovirus antigens. According to the authors, the approach could potentially be generalized to other disease states and immunological phenotypes. The validation cohort had no HLA typing available for a later analysis, so co-occurrence within that cohort was assessed over all 130 or so repertoires. Cytomegalovirus status was reported to be diagnosed by the classifier with high specificity and sensitivity in both the original and validation cohorts. Most TCR sequences were observed very rarely across donors, whereas some public TCRs were present in many individuals. In the study, 150 to 200 TCR beta chains were listed as associated with cytomegalovirus. Of the cluster scores, about 94% were above 0 in a later analysis, which found that TCRs clustered in the first cohort also tended to co-occur in the 130 or so validation repertoires.

CDR1 KGHSH and CDR2 LQKENI are derived from the germline V gene. V loses 0 bases of germline sequence and J loses 8 bases, and the interval between the two ends is 13 bases. The CDR3 contains 15 residues, cysteine and phenylalanine counted. Just CDR3 DNA is preserved here, 45 bases in frame from base 1. Libraries came from the immunoSEQ multiplex PCR assay. As for the authors' bioinformatics: A statistical classification framework was built to diagnose cytomegalovirus status from the catalog of TCR beta chain sequences. Imported from immuneACCESS, the table was reduced by TCRdb to in-frame sequences with V and J called. These copies leave out some clones; in studies compared against another copy, an unresolved V gene accounts for under half, and the cause of the remainder is not known. The V and J calls and clone size are taken from that table; D and trimming were inferred from the DNA. The sample includes around 150,000 clones, with roughly nine tenths observed a single time. The ten largest make up around 0.7% of the sample.

The TCR comes from a man aged 18 to 30 in good health and CMV-seronegative. The sequence joins TRBV18 to TRBJ1-4, with a tentative D gene TRBD1 over 5 matching bases. Source material: PBMCs. The sequenced DNA: TGTGCCAGCTCACCACCCTTCAGGGCTCAGGAAAAACTGTTTTTT. Translated, it gives CASSPPFRAQEKLFF.